This TCR beta chain emerged from a study of beta chain features in type 1 diabetes. Study results and caveats: A moderate, significant TCRB CDR3 shortening appeared in type 1 diabetes across four CD4+ subsets. In comparison with healthy donors, patients had naive, central memory and Treg TCRB repertoires that appeared more similar.

Every isolated RNA sample was fully reverse transcribed, so sequencing captured expressed TCRB transcripts. TCRdb's copy holds only in-frame clones and misses some; the assay was immunoSEQ multiplex PCR. Here the sample spans more than 300,000 clones, around 12% being singletons. Only a few counts were recorded for this clone. Its specificity is unknown. The J segment lost 0 bases and the V segment lost 8 bases, leaving 1 base of the junction unmatched. Germline lookup yields CDR1 MNHEY and CDR2 SVGAGI. The CDR3 runs to 13 residues. Sequencing was done on a sample of naive CD4+ T cells from blood. The source of this sequence is a woman aged 18-35 years with type 1 diabetes. This sequence joins TRBV6-5 and TRBJ2-1; 7 bases align to TRBD2. This CDR3 is CASRGSSYNEQFF. CDR3 sequence (DNA): TGTGCCAGCCGCGGGAGCTCCTACAATGAGCAGTTCTTC.